The subject of this entry is one T cell receptor beta chain. Original analysis: Reference gene primers were amplified, and this amplification served to estimate nucleated cell counts. TCRdb keeps only in-frame clones here, not all; method: immunoSEQ multiplex PCR. V, J and clone size are taken as reported in that table, and D and trimming were inferred from the DNA itself. The sample lists fewer than 70,000 clones, roughly 90% occurring once. The sample comes from a study of blood T cell repertoires in COVID-19. About the research overall: There were acute and convalescent COVID-19 samples, and they came from the United States, Italy and Spain. T cells, B-cell-depleted T cells, or PBMCs supplied cDNA or gDNA.

The CDR3 is 16 amino acids. The germline gives CDR1 LNHDA, CDR2 SQIVND (reference sequence). The V and J ends lost 6 bases and 3 bases respectively, with 20 bases between them. The sequenced sample consisted of peripheral blood. The rearrangement uses TRBV19 and TRBJ1-1; a possible D gene is TRBD1 (5 bases). The TCR comes from a human donor in a cohort sampled during active COVID-19. The CDR3 protein is CASSHPRAKVDTEAFF. CDR3 in DNA: TGTGCCAGTAGCCACCCCAGGGCGAAAGTGGACACTGAAGCTTTCTTT.